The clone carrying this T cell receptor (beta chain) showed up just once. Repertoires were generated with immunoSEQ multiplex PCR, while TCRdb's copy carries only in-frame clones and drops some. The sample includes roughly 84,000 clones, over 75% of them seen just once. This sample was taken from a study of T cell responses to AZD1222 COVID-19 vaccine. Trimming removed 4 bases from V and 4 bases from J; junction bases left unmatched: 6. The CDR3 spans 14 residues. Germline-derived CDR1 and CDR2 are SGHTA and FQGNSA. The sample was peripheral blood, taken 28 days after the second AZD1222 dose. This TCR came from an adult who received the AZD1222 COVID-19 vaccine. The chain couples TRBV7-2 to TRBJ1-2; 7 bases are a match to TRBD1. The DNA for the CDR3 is TGTGCCAGCAGCTGGTCAGGGGGGGGCTATGGCTACACCTTC. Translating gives CASSWSGGGYGYTF.